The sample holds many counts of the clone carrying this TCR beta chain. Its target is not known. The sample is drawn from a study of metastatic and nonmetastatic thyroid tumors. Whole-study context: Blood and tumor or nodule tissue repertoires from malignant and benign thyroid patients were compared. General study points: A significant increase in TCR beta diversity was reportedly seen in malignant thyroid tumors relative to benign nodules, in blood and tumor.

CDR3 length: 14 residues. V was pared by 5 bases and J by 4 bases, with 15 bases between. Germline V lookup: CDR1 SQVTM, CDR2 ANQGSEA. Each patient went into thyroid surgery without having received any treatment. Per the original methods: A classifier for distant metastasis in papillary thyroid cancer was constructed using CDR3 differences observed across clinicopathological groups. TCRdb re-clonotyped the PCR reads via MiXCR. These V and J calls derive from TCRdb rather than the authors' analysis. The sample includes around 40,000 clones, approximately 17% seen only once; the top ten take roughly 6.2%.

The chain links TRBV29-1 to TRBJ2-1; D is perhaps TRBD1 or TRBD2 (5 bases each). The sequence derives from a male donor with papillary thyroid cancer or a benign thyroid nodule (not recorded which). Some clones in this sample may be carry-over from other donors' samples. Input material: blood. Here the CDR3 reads CSVMGPNNYNEQFF. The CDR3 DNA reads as TGCAGCGTTATGGGACCGAATAATTACAATGAGCAGTTCTTC.